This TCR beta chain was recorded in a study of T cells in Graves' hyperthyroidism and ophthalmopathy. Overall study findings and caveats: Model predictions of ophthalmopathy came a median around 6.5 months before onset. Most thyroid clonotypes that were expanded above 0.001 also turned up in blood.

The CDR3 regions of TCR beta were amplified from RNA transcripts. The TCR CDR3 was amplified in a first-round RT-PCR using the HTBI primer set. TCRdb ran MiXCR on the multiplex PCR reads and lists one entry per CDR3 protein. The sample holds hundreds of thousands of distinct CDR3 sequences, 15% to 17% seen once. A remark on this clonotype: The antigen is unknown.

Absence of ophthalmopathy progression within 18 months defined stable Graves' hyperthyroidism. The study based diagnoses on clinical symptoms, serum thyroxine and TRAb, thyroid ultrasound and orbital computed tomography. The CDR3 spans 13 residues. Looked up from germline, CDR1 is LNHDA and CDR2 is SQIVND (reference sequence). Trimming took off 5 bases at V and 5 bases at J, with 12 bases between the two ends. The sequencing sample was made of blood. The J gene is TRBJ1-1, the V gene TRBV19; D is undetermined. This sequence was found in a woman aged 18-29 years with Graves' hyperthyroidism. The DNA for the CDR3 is TGTGCCAGTAGTGCGGACGGATTAACTGAAGCTTTCTTT. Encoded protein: CASSADGLTEAFF.